The clone carrying this TCR beta chain has just one count. It was with random hexamers that 0.5 to 1 ug RNA was reverse transcribed. Each CDR3 protein gets one entry after TCRdb re-called the immunoSEQ multiplex PCR reads with MiXCR. The data show roughly 120,000 distinct CDR3 sequences, approximately 94% seen once. The V and J ends lost 7 bases and 0 bases, in that order; junction bases with no gene match: 9. This CDR3 region has 17 residues. Germline V gene lookup returns CDR1 SQVTM and CDR2 ANQGSEA. The data belong to a study of CD8 T cells in Susac syndrome. Sequencing of TCR beta was undertaken in CD8+ and CD4+ T cells derived from blood. Purification of the CD8+ and CD4+ T cells relied on negative isolation, and TEMRA cells underwent FACS enrichment.

The source of this sequence is a human donor with multiple sclerosis. This sequence joins TRBV29-1 and TRBJ2-3, with TRBD2 identical over 14 bases. The sample consisted of CD4+ T cells from PBMCs. The CDR3, as DNA: TGCAGCGGGGGATCGACTAGCGGGAGGGCTAGCACAGATACGCAGTATTTT. It is translated as CSGGSTSGRASTDTQYF.